Sequencing of this TCR beta chain was carried out in a study of human T cells and chemical hapten exposure. About the research overall: On approximately 2 cm by approximately 2 cm of upper inner arm skin, sensitization was performed with 2% DPC. Throughout the approximately 26-week study, diphenylcyclopropenone was applied weekly to the patients' scalps.

This clonotype occurred a few times. Its antigen is currently unknown. The time point: pre-sensitization, week 0. The treatment: therapeutic diphenylcyclopropenone sensitization with weekly scalp DPC. TCRdb redid the calling of the RACE reads with MiXCR, one entry per CDR3 protein. The sample lists over 35,000 distinct CDR3 sequences, over 9.5% seen once, with roughly 6% in the top ten. Notes on the study in general: PT1 expanded TCR numbers tracked positively with patch test score.

This CDR3 contains 16 residues. V lost 0 bases, J lost 1 base, and 12 bases lay in between. Germline CDR1 reads MNHNY; CDR2 reads SVGAGI (reference sequence). The source of this sequence is a young man with alopecia areata. Some clones in this sample may be carry-over from other donors' samples. The sample was whole blood, taken in connection with sensitization to the hapten diphenylcyclopropenone (DPC). The V gene is TRBV6-6, the J gene TRBJ1-1, with D possibly being TRBD1 (6 bases). This CDR3 reads CASSYSGQRENTEAFF. The CDR3 DNA is TGTGCCAGCAGTTACTCAGGACAGAGGGAGAACACTGAAGCTTTCTTT.